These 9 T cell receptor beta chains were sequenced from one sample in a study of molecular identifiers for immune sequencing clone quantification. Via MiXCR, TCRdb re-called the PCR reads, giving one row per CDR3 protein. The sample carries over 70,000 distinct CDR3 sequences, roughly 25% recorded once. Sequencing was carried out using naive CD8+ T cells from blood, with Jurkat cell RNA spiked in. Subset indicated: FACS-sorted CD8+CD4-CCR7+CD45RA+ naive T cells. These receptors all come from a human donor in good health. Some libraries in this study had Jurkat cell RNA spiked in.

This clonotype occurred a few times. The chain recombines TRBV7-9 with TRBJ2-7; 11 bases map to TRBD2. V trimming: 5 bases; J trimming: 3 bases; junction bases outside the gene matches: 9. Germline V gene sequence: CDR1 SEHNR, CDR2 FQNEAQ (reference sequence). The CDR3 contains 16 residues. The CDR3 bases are TGTGCCAGCAGCCCGCGAACTAGCGGGAGAGGCTACGAGCAGTACTTC. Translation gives CASSPRTSGRGYEQYF.

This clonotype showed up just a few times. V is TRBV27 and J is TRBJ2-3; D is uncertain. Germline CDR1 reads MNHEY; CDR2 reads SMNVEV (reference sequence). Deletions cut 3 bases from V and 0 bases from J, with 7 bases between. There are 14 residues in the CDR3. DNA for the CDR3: TGTGCCAGCAGTTTTTCCGCTAGCACAGATACGCAGTATTTT. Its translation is CASSFSASTDTQYF.

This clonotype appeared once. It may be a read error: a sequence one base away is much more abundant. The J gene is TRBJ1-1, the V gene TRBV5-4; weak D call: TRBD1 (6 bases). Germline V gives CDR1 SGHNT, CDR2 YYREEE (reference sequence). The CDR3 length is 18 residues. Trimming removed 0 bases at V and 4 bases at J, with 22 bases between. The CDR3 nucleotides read TGTGCCAGCAGCTTGGGGGAATTACAGGGTTGGGAGGGCACTGAAGCTTTCTTT. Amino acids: CASSLGELQGWEGTEAFF.

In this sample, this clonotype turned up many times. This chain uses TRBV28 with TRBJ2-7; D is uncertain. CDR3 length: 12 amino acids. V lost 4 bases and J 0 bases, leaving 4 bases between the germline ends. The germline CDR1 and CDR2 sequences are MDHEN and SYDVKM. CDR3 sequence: CASSWSSYEQYF. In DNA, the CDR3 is TGTGCCAGCAGTTGGAGCTCCTACGAGCAGTACTTC.

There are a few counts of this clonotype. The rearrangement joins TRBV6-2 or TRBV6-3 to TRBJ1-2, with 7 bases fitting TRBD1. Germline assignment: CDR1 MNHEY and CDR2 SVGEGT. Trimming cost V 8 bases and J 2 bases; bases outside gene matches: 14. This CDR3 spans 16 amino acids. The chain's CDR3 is CASLKKTGTENYGYTF. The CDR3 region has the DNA TGTGCCAGCTTAAAGAAAACCGGGACAGAGAACTATGGCTACACCTTC.

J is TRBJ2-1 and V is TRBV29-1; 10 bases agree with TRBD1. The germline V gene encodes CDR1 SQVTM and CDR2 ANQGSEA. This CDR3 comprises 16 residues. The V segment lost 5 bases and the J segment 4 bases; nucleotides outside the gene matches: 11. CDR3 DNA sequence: TGCAGCGTTCTCTCCGGGACAGGGGTTTTATACAATGAGCAGTTCTTC. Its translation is CSVLSGTGVLYNEQFF.

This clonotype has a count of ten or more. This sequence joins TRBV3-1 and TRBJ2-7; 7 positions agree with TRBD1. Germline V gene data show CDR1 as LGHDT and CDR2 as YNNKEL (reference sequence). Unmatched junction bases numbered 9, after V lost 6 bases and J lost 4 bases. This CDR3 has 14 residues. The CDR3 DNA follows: TGTGCCAGCAGACCTGACAGGGCCGGGTACGAGCAGTACTTC. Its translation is CASRPDRAGYEQYF.

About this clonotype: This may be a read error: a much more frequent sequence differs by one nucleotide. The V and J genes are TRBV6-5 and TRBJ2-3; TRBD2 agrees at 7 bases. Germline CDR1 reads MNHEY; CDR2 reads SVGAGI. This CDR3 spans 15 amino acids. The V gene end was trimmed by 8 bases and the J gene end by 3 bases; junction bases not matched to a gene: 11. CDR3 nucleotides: TGTGCCAGCCGCCCCGCGGGGGTAGTTACAGATACGCAGTATTTT. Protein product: CASRPAGVVTDTQYF.

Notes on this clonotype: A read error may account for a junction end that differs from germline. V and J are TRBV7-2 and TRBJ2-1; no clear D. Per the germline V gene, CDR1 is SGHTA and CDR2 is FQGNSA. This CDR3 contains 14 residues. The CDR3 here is CARSLSLGYNEQFF. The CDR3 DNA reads TGTGCCAGGAGCTTATCATTGGGGTACAATGAGCAGTTCTTC.